Sequencing of this T cell receptor (beta chain) was carried out in a study of cytomegalovirus exposure and HLA in healthy donors. This clone turned up a few times. Amplification used 60 Vbeta primers and 13 Jbeta primers. Only in-frame clones appear in the TCRdb table, and some are missing; sequencing was by immunoSEQ multiplex PCR. Among a few hundred thousand clones listed, 65% to 80% were seen once. The CDR3 runs 13 residues. The germline V and J ends were trimmed by 2 bases and 5 bases, with 10 bases remaining between them. CDR1 is MNHEY, CDR2 SMNVEV, per germline (reference sequence). The sequence came from a girl between 2 and 10 years old in good health and CMV-seronegative. Sequencing was done on a sample of PBMCs. The chain joins TRBV27 to TRBJ2-7, with D possibly TRBD2 on 5 matching bases. The CDR3 region has the DNA TGTGCCAGCAGTTTACTCGGGGATCACGAGCAGTACTTC. Protein product: CASSLLGDHEQYF.